This T cell receptor (beta chain) originates from a study of cytomegalovirus exposure and HLA in healthy donors. Study results and limitations: Later analysis reportedly placed an Asian-associated ancestry cluster below the roughly 700-donor mean in N-insertions.

Use of 60 Vbeta and 13 Jbeta primers characterized the PCR. Generated by immunoSEQ multiplex PCR, the TCRdb table keeps only in-frame clones and is missing some. The sample yields around 96,000 clones, approximately 76% seen once. A word on this clone: Its matching antigen is unknown.

V gave up 6 bases and J gave up 0 bases; unmatched junction bases: 4. The CDR3 runs 14 residues. The V gene's germline CDR1 is LNHDA and CDR2 SQIVND (reference sequence). The specimen was PBMCs. The clonotype was recovered from a man in his thirties or forties in good health and CMV-seropositive. The rearrangement uses TRBV19 and TRBJ1-1, with 7 bases identical to TRBD1. The CDR3 loop reads CASRVGGLNTEAFF. CDR3 coding DNA: TGTGCCAGTAGGGTAGGGGGCTTGAACACTGAAGCTTTCTTT.